A selection of T cell receptor beta chains follows, all from one sample in a study of T cell responses to AZD1222 COVID-19 vaccine. TCRdb keeps only in-frame clones here, not all; method: immunoSEQ multiplex PCR. The data contain roughly 150,000 clones, roughly nine tenths of them seen just once; the ten biggest clones take up about 1.7%. The material sequenced was peripheral blood, taken on day 0 of AZD1222 vaccination. These receptors came from an adult in good health. Both conserved end residues are part of each CDR3. D genes are given only for firm matches. Clone sizes are given selectively: once, few, many, or a class where the clone is expanded.

D gene	clone size	V gene	J gene	CDR3 DNA	CDR3 protein
TRBD2	.	TRBV6-1	TRBJ2-1	TGTGCCAGCAGTGATTTGTGGACTAGAGCTGTTGAGCAGTTCTTC	CASSDLWTRAVEQFF
.	.	TRBV6-5	TRBJ1-5	TGTGCCAGCAGCCAGATGTATAGCAATCAGCCCCAGCATTTT	CASSQMYSNQPQHF
.	.	TRBV2	TRBJ1-3	TGTGCCAGCAGTGAAACGGGGGGATTTTTAAACACCATATATTTT	CASSETGGFLNTIYF
.	.	TRBV19	TRBJ1-2	TGTGCCAGTGGACTCGAGGGGGGCTACACCTTC	CASGLEGGYTF
TRBD1	.	TRBV28	TRBJ2-7	TGTGCCAGCAGGTCGTGGGACAGCTCCTACGAGCAGTACTTC	CASRSWDSSYEQYF
.	.	TRBV11-3	TRBJ2-1	TGTGCCAGCAGCCAATTTACGAATGAGCAGTTCTTC	CASSQFTNEQFF
.	.	TRBV20-1	TRBJ1-2	TGCAGTGCTAGAACGAACTATGGCTACACCTTC	CSARTNYGYTF
.	.	TRBV7-2	TRBJ1-1	TGTGCCAGCAGCTTATCCGTTTTGAACACTGAAGCTTTCTTT	CASSLSVLNTEAFF
.	.	TRBV27	TRBJ2-6	TGTGCCAGCAGACCCAACGGCTCTGGGGCCAACGTCCTGACTTTC	CASRPNGSGANVLTF
.	.	TRBV27	TRBJ1-2	TGTGCCAGCAGTTGGTCCAGGGCGGACGGCTACACCTTC	CASSWSRADGYTF
.	.	TRBV15	TRBJ2-3	TGTGCCACCAGCAGCTCCGCCAACACAGATACGCAGTATTTT	CATSSSANTDTQYF
.	.	TRBV7-6	TRBJ1-5	TGTGCCAGCAGCTCAGGGAAGTATCAGCCCCAGCATTTT	CASSSGKYQPQHF
.	few	TRBV18	TRBJ1-1	TGTGCCAGCTCACCACCTACAGGCGGCGGGTACACTGAAGCTTTCTTT	CASSPPTGGGYTEAFF